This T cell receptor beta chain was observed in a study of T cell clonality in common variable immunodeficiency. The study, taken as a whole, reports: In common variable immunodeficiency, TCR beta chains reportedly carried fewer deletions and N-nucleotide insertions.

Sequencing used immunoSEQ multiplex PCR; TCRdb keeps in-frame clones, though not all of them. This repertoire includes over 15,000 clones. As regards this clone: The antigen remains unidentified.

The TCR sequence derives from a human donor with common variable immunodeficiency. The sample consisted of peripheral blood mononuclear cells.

CDR3 sequence: CASSPPTLNTEAFF. CDR3 DNA (partial): TGTGCCAGCTCACCTCCAACATTGAACACTGAA. The gene calls are TRBV18 and TRBJ1-1, with D unclear. The read ends 3 residues shy of where the CDR3 ends; the end is completed using the germline J gene. Germline CDR1 KGHSH, CDR2 LQKENI. With 3 bases removed from V and 0 bases from J, the gap between germline ends came to 8 bases. The CDR3 is 14 residues long.